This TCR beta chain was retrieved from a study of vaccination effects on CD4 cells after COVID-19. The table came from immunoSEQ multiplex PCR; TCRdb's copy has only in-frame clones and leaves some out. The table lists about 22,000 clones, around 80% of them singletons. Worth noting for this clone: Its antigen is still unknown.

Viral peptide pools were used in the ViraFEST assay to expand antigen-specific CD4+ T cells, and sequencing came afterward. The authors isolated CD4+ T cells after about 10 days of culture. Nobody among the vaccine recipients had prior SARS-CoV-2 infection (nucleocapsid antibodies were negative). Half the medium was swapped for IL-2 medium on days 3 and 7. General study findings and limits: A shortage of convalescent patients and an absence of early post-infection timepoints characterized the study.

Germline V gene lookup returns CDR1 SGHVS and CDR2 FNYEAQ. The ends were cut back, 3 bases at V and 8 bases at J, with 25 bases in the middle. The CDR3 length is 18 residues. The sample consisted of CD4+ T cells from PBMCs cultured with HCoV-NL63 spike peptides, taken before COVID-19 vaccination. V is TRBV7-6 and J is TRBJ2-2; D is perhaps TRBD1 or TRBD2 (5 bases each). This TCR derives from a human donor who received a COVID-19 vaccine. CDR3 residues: CASSLVQGTPLLLGELFF. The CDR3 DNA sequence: TGTGCCAGCAGCTTGGTGCAAGGGACCCCCCTCCTTTTGGGGGAGCTGTTTTTT.